A selection of T cell receptor beta chains follows, all from one sample in a study of blood T cell repertoires in COVID-19. Clones were sequenced by immunoSEQ multiplex PCR, and TCRdb holds only the in-frame ones, with some missing. Of some 490,000 clones in the sample, about nine tenths were seen once. Sample: PBMCs or T cells enriched from blood (not recorded which). The receptor source for this set is a woman aged 55-75 years who had recovered from COVID-19. CDR3s include the opening cysteine and the closing phenylalanine or tryptophan.

j_gene	v_gene	CDR3aa
TRBJ2-5	TRBV7-2	CASSYGQAIQETQYF
TRBJ1-5	TRBV3-1/TRBV3-2	CASSHYRRTAHSNQPQHF
TRBJ2-3	TRBV27	CASSFRQGASTDTQYF
TRBJ1-1	TRBV3-1/TRBV3-2	CASSQGALPITEAFF
TRBJ2-7	TRBV30	CAWSVQGGYEQYF
TRBJ2-7	TRBV7-9	CASSSGGLAGAAYEQYF
TRBJ2-7	TRBV20-1	CSARAWTEQYF
TRBJ2-1	TRBV7-6	CASSLVSGGSYNEQFF
TRBJ2-7	TRBV27	CASSPRGGEQYF
TRBJ2-1	TRBV5-1	CASRLGLAEEQFF
TRBJ1-5	TRBV5-5	CASSLLGQGDQPQHF
TRBJ2-5	TRBV11-2	CASSSSFETQYF
TRBJ1-2	TRBV5-6	CASRTTGESNYGYTF
TRBJ1-2	TRBV5-1	CASKGNSYGYTF
TRBJ1-3	TRBV18	CASFPGTEGLSSGNTIYF
TRBJ2-1	TRBV5-1	CASSLLGLATYNEQFF
TRBJ1-4	TRBV7-6	CASSPGEGINEKLFF
TRBJ1-1	TRBV19	CASSMGGRGKDTEAFF
TRBJ1-1	TRBV7-9	CASSPIDRGAFF
TRBJ2-4	TRBV19	CASSLPTGLGKNIQYF
TRBJ1-1	TRBV7-8	CASSLDRLENMNTEAFF
TRBJ1-2	TRBV11-2	CASSYPRGLNGYTF
TRBJ2-1	TRBV3-1/TRBV3-2	CASSRTPSSYNEQFF
TRBJ2-1	TRBV10-3	CAIRGTGGNEQFF
TRBJ1-2	TRBV30	CAWRSGTNYGYTF
TRBJ1-4	TRBV5-6	CASSLGGPSLNEKLFF
TRBJ2-5	TRBV7-2	CASSFGIAAMIQETQYF
TRBJ2-3	TRBV6-5	CASSYSARRGPDTQYF
TRBJ2-2	TRBV24-1	CATSETSGSKTGELFF
TRBJ1-6	TRBV12-5	CASGLGQAGAYNSPLHF
TRBJ1-4	TRBV5-1	CASSSQGSKNEKLFF
TRBJ2-2	TRBV10-3	CASGLAGTGELFF
TRBJ2-2	TRBV14	CASSLLGGGTGELFF
TRBJ1-6	TRBV5-1	CASSLYGQYNSPLHF
TRBJ1-1	TRBV2	CASSDEVSTEAFF
TRBJ1-4	TRBV5-8	CASSPGTDNEKLFF
TRBJ2-7	TRBV6-1	CASIELETGAYEQYF
TRBJ2-2	TRBV27	CASSPGTDLLLTGELFF
TRBJ1-1	TRBV10-3	CAISRAGQGDTEAFF
TRBJ2-3	TRBV24-1	CATSDLTAPDTQYF
TRBJ1-5	TRBV19	CASSILQGWQPQHF
TRBJ2-3	TRBV25-1	CASSEPQGVKDTQYF
TRBJ1-1	TRBV6-2/TRBV6-3	CASSTDRNTEAFF
TRBJ1-1	TRBV6-5	CASSYSVRGRTEAFF
TRBJ1-6	TRBV27	CASSRDRGNSPLHF
TRBJ1-2	TRBV6-5	CASSRIALYGYTF
TRBJ1-3	TRBV7-9	CASSLQGASGNTIYF
TRBJ1-5	TRBV6-1	CASSEAAGWGPQPQHF
TRBJ1-2	TRBV5-1	CASSLDPANYGYTF
TRBJ2-6	TRBV3-1/TRBV3-2	CASSLNIFRQAPLSGANVLTF
TRBJ2-4	TRBV6-5	CASRTGTGANIQYF
TRBJ2-1	TRBV12-3/TRBV12-4	CASSLYPNEQFF
TRBJ1-2	TRBV4-1	CASSQGGRFLYGYTF
TRBJ2-3	TRBV7-8	CASRPKRGLHLTDTQYF
TRBJ1-6	TRBV10-3	CAISEGTGDNSPLHF